This T cell receptor (beta chain) was sequenced for a study of CD8 T cells in Susac syndrome. Reverse transcription of roughly 0.5 to 1 ug RNA used random hexamers. From the immunoSEQ multiplex PCR reads, TCRdb called clonotypes with MiXCR, one entry per CDR3 protein. The table includes approximately 180,000 distinct CDR3 sequences, 90% to 97% detected once. Material for sequencing was CD4+ T cells from PBMCs. The receptor comes from a human donor with multiple sclerosis.

The CDR3 loop is CASTSDRMNTEAFF. DNA of the CDR3: TGTGCCAGCACCTCTGACAGGATGAACACTGAAGCTTTCTTT. The J gene is TRBJ1-1, the V gene TRBV6-5; D possibly corresponds to TRBD1 (6 bases). CDR3 length equals 14 residues. From germline, CDR1 is MNHEY and CDR2 SVGAGI. V dropped 7 bases and J dropped 0 bases, with 12 bases sitting between them.